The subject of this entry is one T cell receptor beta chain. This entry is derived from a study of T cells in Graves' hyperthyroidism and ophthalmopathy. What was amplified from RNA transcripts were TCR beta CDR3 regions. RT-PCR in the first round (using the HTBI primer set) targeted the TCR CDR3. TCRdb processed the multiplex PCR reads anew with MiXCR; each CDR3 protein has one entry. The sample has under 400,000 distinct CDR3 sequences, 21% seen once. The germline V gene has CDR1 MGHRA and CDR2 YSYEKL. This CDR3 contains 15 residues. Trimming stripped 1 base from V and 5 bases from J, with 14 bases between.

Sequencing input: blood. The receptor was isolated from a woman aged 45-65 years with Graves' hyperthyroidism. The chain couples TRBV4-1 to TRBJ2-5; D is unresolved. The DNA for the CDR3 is TGCGCCAGCAGCCAAGTCGGCCCGGGCTGGGAGACCCAGTACTTC. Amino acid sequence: CASSQVGPGWETQYF.